This T cell receptor beta chain was sequenced during a study of cytomegalovirus exposure and HLA in healthy donors. As for the study in general: The 130 or so validation repertoires, a later analysis reported, used the same platform as the 600 to 700 repertoires from the first cohort. Study-level findings and limits: It was reportedly the case that the classifier diagnosed cytomegalovirus status with high specificity and sensitivity. Subsequent analysis revealed that first-cohort TCR clusters tended to co-occur in the approximately 120 validation repertoires.

The data were produced by immunoSEQ multiplex PCR, yet TCRdb's version contains in-frame clones alone and is incomplete. The sample gives some 120,000 clones, about 89% of which show up once; 1.5% to 2.5% is in the top ten. The 120-subject validation cohort, separate from the roughly 700-subject first cohort, included the donors. This clone was observed a single time. The antigen is undetermined. The CDR3 length is 13 residues. In germline, CDR1 is SGHNT, CDR2 YYREEE (reference sequence). V gave up 4 bases and J gave up 2 bases, with 9 bases separating them. The sequenced sample consisted of PBMCs. The receptor was isolated from a woman in her late teens or twenties in good health and CMV-seronegative. The chain recombines TRBV5-4 with TRBJ1-2, with unresolved D. CDR3 amino acids: CASSTAANYGYTF. The CDR3 nucleotides are TGTGCCAGCAGCACCGCAGCGAACTATGGCTACACCTTC.